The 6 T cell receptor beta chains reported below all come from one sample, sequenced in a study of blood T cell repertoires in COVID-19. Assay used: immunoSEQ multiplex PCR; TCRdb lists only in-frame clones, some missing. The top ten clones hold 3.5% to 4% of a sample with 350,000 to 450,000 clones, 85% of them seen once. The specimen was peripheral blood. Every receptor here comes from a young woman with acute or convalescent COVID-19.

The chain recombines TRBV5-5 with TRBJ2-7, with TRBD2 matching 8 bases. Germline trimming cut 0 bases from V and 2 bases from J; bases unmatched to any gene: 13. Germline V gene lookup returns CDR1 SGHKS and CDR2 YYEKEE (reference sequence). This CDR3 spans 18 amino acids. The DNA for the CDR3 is TGTGCCAGCAGCTTGGGGCCCTCTCTCCGAGCGGGGGCCTACGAGCAGTACTTC. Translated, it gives CASSLGPSLRAGAYEQYF. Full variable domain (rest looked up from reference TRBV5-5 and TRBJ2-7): DAGVTQSPTHLIKTRGQQVTLRCSPISGHKSVSWYQQVLGQGPQFIFQYYEKEERGRGNFPDRFSARQFPNYSSELNVNALLLGDSALYLCASSLGPSLRAGAYEQYFGPGTRLTVT.

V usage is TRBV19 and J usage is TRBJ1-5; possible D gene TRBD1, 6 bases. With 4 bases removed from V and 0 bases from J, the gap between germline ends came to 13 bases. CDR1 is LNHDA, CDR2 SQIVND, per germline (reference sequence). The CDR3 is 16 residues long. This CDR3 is CASSRAGEYSNQPQHF. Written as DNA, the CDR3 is TGTGCCAGTAGTAGGGCAGGGGAGTATAGCAATCAGCCCCAGCATTTT. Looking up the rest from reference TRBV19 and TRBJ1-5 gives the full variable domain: DGGITQSPKYLFRKEGQNVTLSCEQNLNHDAMYWYRQDPGQGLRLIYYSQIVNDFQKGDIAEGYSVSREKKESFPLTVTSAQKNPTAFYLCASSRAGEYSNQPQHFGDGTRLSIL.

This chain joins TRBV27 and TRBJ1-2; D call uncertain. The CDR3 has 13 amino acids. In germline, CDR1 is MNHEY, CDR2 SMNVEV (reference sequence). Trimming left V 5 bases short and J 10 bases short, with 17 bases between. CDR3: CASSRQAPLAYTF. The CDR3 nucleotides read TGTGCCAGCAGTAGGCAGGCCCCGCTCGCCTACACCTTC.

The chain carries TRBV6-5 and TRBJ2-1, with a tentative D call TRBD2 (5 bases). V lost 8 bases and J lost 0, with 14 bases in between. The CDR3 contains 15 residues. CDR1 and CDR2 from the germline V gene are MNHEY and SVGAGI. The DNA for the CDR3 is TGTGCCAGCCGCCTTACGGGAAGCTCCTACAATGAGCAGTTCTTC. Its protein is CASRLTGSSYNEQFF.

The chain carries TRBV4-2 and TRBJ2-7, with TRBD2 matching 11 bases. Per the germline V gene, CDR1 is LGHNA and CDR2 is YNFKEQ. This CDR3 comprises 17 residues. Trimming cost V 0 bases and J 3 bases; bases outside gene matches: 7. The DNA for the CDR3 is TGTGCCAGCAGCCAAGAAACTAGCGGGAGTAATGGCTACGAGCAGTACTTC. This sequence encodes CASSQETSGSNGYEQYF.

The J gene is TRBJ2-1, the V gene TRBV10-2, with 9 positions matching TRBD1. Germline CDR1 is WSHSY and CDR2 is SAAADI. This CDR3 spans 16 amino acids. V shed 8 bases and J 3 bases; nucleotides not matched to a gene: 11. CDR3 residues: CASSSITGGGYNEQFF. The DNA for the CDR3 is TGCGCCAGCTCGTCAATTACAGGGGGCGGCTACAATGAGCAGTTCTTC.